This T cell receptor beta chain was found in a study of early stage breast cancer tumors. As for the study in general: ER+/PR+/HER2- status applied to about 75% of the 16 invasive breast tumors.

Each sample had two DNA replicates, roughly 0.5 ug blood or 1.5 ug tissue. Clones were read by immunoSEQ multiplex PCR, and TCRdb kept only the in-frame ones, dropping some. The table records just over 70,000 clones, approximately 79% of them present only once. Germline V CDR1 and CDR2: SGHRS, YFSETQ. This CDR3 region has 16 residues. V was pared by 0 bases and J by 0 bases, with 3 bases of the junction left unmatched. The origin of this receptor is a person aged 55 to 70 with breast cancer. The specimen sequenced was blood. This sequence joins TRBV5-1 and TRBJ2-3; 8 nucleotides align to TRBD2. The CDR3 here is CASSLDSGGSTDTQYF. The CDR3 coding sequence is TGCGCCAGCAGCTTGGATTCGGGAGGGAGCACAGATACGCAGTATTTT. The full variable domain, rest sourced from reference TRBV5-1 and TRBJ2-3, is KAGVTQTPRYLIKTRGQQVTLSCSPISGHRSVSWYQQTPGQGLQFLFEYFSETQRNKGNFPGRFSGRQFSNSRSEMNVSTLELGDSALYLCASSLDSGGSTDTQYFGPGTRLTVL.